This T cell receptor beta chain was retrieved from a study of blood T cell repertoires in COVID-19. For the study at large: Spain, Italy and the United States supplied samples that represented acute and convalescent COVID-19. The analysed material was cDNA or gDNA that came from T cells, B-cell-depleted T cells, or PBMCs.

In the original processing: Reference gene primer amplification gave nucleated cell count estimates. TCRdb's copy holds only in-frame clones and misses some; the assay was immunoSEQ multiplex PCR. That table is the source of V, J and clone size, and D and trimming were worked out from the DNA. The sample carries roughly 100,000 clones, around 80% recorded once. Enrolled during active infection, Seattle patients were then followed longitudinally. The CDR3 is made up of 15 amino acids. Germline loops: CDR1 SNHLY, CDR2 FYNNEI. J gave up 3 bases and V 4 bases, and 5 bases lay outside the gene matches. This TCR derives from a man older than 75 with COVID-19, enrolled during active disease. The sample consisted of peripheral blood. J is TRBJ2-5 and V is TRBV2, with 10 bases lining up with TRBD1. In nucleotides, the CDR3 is TGTGCCAGCAGTGGCCCGGACAGGGGGGAAGAGACCCAGTACTTC. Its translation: CASSGPDRGEETQYF. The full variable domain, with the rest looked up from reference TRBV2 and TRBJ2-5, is EPEVTQTPSHQVTQMGQEVILRCVPISNHLYFYWYRQILGQKVEFLVSFYNNEISEKSEIFDDQFSVERPDGSNFTLKIRSTKLEDSAMYFCASSGPDRGEETQYFGPGTRLLVL.